This TCR beta chain was captured in a study of T cell responses to AZD1222 COVID-19 vaccine. General study findings and limits: Spike-specific TCR depth and breadth grew after two AZD1222 doses. It should be noted that donors were predominantly white British and more often female, and clonal diversity was possibly underestimated. As reported, nearly half of all spike-specific TCRs target variant regions that are unmutated.

TCRdb's copy holds only in-frame clones and misses some; the assay was immunoSEQ multiplex PCR. The profile shows some 96,000 clones, 92% of them singletons. For this clone: Antigen: not known.

CDR1 is SGHNT and CDR2 is YYREEE in the germline V gene (reference sequence). The CDR3 is made up of 15 amino acids. The junction had 2 bases not matched to a gene; V was cut back by 0 bases and J by 3 bases. The receptor's source is an adult in good health. The chain carries TRBV5-4 and TRBJ2-7, with 11 bases lining up with TRBD1. The sequencing here drew on peripheral blood, taken on day 0 of AZD1222 vaccination. The CDR3 is CASSLAGTGGYEQYF. The CDR3 nucleotides are TGTGCCAGCAGCTTGGCCGGGACAGGGGGCTACGAGCAGTACTTC.